This T cell receptor beta chain was recovered during a study of blood T cell repertoires in COVID-19 (dated by TCRdb to 2018 to 2021). Background on the whole study: The collaborator samples originated in the United States, Italy and Spain and spanned the acute and convalescent phases of COVID-19. The samples were drawn from the first 160 participants of the ongoing ImmuneRACE study and from 1,254 subjects provided by 6 global collaborators. The prospective study material was composed of cDNA or gDNA derived from T cells, B-cell-depleted T cells, or PBMCs. Where available, HLA class I and class II types were taken from metadata supplied by the sample provider and were not determined by assay-based typing. The repertoires were made available in a free public database intended to serve as a resource for research on the immune response to SARS-CoV-2. Sample metadata almost always included a de-identified subject ID, COVID-19 status, age in years and sex. Subjects who had been exposed to COVID-19, were actively infected with it, or had recovered from it provided the deeply sampled blood TCRbeta repertoires that made up the dataset. Overall study results and their limits: The quantity of clinical and demographic metadata differed by source and by participant and was supplied without curation.

The CDR3 goes from the cysteine to the phenylalanine over 14 residues. Only the CDR3 region is kept as DNA, spanning 42 bases read in frame from base 1. Based on the germline V gene (reference sequence), the CDR1 and CDR2 sequences are LGHDT and YNNKEL. The junction shows trimming of 0 bases on V and 2 bases on J, plus 7 bases between the germline ends. In the prospective study, participants were roughly 18 to 100 years old, resided in 20 to 30 geographic areas of the United States, and were enrolled through a virtual design. In the prospective study, participants were assigned to cohorts based on the clinical history participants reported in a screening survey and a study questionnaire. Recovered participants in ImmuneRACE Cohort 3 were defined as having two consecutive negative NP/OP PCR tests, clearance from a healthcare professional, or resolution of symptoms. In the prospective study, whole blood, serum and a nasopharyngeal or oropharyngeal swab were collected from each participant by mobile phlebotomists. Participants in the prospective study had the option to provide additional blood draws and questionnaires over an approximately 2-month period. Before DNA extraction, prospective study blood samples were shipped either frozen or at room temperature.

Comment on this clone: Its cognate antigen has yet to be identified. Qualities for individual bases were not recorded, and no much larger clone is one base off.

The immunoSEQ Assay, a bias-controlled multiplex PCR, was used to amplify TCRbeta CDR3 regions from genomic DNA. In the paper's pipeline: The number of nucleated cells in each sample was estimated by amplification of reference gene primers within the assay. To quantify the absolute abundance of each unique TCRbeta CDR3 rearrangement, sequence reads were collapsed and filtered. For each sample, productive Simpson clonality was calculated as the square root of Simpson's diversity index across productive rearrangements. TCRdb mirrors the immuneACCESS table, restricted to in-frame sequences. Some clones are absent from its copies; in checked studies, under half trace to an unresolved V gene, and the reason for the others is unknown. Clonal size and the V and J genes are those of that table, whereas D and trimming came from the DNA. Within this sample are 150,000 to 200,000 clones, with over 75% of them counted one time only. 11% of the sample is taken by the ten largest.

What was sequenced was PBMCs or T cells enriched from blood (not recorded which). This clonotype was sampled from a man aged 50 or older who had recovered from COVID-19. In this chain, TRBV3-1 (or the pseudogene TRBV3-2) is recombined with TRBJ1-1; the D gene lacks a confident call. The CDR3 has the sequence CASSQDNSNTEAFF. The base sequence is TGTGCCAGCAGCCAAGATAACAGCAACACTGAAGCTTTCTTT.